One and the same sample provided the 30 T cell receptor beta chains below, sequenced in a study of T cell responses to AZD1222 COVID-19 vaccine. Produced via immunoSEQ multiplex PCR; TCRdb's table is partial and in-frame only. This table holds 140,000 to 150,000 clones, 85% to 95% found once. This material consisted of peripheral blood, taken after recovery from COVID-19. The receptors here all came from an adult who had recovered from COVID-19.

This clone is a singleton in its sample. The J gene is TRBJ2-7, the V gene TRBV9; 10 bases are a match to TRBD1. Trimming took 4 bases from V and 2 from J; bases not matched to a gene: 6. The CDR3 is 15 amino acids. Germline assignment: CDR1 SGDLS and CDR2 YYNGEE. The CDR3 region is CASSPRTGGTYEQYF. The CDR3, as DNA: TGTGCCAGCAGCCCCCGGACAGGGGGGACCTACGAGCAGTACTTC.

The CDR3 DNA follows: TGCGCCAGCAGCTTGGGGAGAACAGGGTACTCTGGCTACACCTTC. Translated, it gives CASSLGRTGYSGYTF. The chain employs TRBV5-1 and TRBJ1-2; D is possibly TRBD1 (6 bases). The CDR3 extends over 15 amino acids. The germline gives CDR1 SGHRS, CDR2 YFSETQ. V lost 0 bases, J lost 7 bases, and 16 bases lay in between.

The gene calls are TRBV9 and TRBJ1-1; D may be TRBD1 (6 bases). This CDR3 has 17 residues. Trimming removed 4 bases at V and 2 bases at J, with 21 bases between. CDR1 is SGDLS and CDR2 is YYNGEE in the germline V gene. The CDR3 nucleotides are TGTGCCAGCAGCCCTTCAAGTTTGATACAGGGAAACACTGAAGCTTTCTTT. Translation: CASSPSSLIQGNTEAFF.

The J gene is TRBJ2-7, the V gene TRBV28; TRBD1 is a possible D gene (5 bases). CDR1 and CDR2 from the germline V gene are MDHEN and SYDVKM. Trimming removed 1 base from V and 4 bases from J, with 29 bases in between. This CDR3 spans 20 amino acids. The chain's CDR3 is CASSLYHALARHGAGYEQYF. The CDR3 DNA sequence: TGTGCCAGCAGTTTATATCACGCTCTGGCCAGGCACGGAGCAGGGTACGAGCAGTACTTC.

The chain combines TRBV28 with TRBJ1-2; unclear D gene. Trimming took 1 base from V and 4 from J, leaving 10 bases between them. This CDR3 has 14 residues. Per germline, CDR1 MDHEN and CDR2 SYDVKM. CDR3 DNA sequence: TGTGCCAGCAGTTTATTAAGAGTGGCCTATGGCTACACCTTC. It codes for CASSLLRVAYGYTF.

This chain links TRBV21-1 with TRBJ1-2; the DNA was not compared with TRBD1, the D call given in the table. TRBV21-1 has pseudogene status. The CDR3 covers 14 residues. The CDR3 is CASSKGSGCNGYTF. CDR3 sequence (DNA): TGTGCCAGCAGCAAAGGTTCAGGGTGTAATGGCTACACCTTC.

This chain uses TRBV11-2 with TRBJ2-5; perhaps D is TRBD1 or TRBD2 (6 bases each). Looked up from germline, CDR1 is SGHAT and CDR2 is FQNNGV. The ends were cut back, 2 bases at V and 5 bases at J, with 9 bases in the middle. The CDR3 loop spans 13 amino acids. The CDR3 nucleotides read TGTGCCAGCAGCTTACGAGGGGGGGAGACCCAGTACTTC. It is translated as CASSLRGGETQYF.

CDR3 sequence: CASSLLGANTEAFF. The CDR3 DNA is TGTGCCAGCAGCTTATTAGGGGCGAACACTGAAGCTTTCTTT. V gene TRBV7-9 combines with J gene TRBJ1-1; TRBD1 might be the D (5 bases). Germline V lookup: CDR1 SEHNR, CDR2 FQNEAQ (reference sequence). V was pared by 2 bases and J by 1 base, with 8 bases between. The CDR3 runs 14 residues.

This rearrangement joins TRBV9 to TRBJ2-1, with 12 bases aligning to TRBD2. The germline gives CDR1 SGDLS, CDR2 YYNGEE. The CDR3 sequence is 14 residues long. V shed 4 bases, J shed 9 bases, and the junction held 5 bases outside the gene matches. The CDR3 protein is CASSFGLAGTEQFF. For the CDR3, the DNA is TGTGCCAGCAGCTTTGGACTAGCGGGAACTGAGCAGTTCTTC.

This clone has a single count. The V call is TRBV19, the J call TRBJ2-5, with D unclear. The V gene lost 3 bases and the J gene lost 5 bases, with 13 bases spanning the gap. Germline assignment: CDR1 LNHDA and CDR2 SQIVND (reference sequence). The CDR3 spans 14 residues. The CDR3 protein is CASSIVARLETQYF. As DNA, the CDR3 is TGTGCCAGTAGTATTGTAGCCAGGCTTGAGACCCAGTACTTC.

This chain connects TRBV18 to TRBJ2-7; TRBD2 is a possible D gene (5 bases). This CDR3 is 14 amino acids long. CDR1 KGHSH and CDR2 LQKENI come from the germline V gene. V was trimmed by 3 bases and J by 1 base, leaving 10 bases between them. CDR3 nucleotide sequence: TGTGCCAGCTCACCCCGGGGAATATCCTACGAGCAGTACTTC. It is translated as CASSPRGISYEQYF.

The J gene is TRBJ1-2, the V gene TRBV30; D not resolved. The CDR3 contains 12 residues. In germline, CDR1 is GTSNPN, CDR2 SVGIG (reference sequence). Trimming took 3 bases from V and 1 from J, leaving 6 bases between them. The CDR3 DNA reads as TGTGCCTGGAGGTCAGTTAACTATGGCTACACCTTC. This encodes CAWRSVNYGYTF. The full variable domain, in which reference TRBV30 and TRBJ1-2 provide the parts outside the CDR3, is SQTIHQWPATLVQPVGSPLSLECTVEGTSNPNLYWYRQAAGRGLQLLFYSVGIGQISSEVPQNLSASRPQDRQFILSSKKLLLSDSGFYLCAWRSVNYGYTFGSGTRLTVV.

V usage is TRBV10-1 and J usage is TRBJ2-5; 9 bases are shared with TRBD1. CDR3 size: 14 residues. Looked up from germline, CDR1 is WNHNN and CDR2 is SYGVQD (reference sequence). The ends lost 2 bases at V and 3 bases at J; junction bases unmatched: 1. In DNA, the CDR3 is TGCGCCAGCAGTGAGGACAGGGGGGAAGAGACCCAGTACTTC. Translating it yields CASSEDRGEETQYF.

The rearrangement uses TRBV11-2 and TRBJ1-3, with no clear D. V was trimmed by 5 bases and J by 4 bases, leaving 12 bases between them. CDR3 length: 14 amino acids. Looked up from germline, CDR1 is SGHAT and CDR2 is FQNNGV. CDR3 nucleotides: TGTGCCAGCAGCCCTAGCCCACTCGGAAACACCATATATTTT. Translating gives CASSPSPLGNTIYF.

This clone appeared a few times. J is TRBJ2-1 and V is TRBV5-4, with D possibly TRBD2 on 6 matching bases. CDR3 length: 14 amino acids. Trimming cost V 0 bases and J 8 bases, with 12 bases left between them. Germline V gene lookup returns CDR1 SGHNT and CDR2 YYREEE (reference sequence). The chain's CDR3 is CASSLERGFDEQFF. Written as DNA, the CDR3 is TGTGCCAGCAGCTTGGAACGGGGGTTCGATGAGCAGTTCTTC.

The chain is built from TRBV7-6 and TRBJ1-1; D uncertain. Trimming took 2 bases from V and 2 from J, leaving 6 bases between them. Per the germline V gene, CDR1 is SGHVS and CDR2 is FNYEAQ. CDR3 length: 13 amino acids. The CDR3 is CASSLRTNTEAFF. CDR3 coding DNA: TGTGCCAGCAGCTTAAGAACAAACACTGAAGCTTTCTTT.

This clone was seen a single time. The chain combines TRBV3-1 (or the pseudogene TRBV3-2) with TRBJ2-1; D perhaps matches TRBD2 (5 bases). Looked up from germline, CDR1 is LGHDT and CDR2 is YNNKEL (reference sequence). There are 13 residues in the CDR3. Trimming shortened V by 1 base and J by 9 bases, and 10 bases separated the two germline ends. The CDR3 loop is CASSQAPAVEQFF. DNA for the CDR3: TGTGCCAGCAGCCAAGCCCCAGCGGTTGAGCAGTTCTTC.

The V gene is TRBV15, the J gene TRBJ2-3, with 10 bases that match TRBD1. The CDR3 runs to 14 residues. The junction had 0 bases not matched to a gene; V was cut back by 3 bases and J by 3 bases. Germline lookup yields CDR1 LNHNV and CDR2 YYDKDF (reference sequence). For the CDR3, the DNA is TGTGCCACCAGCAGGGACAGGGGGACAGATACGCAGTATTTT. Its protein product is CATSRDRGTDTQYF. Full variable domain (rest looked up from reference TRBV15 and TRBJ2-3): DAMVIQNPRYQVTQFGKPVTLSCSQTLNHNVMYWYQQKSSQAPKLLFHYYDKDFNNEADTPDNFQSRRPNTSFCFLDIRSPGLGDTAMYLCATSRDRGTDTQYFGPGTRLTVL.

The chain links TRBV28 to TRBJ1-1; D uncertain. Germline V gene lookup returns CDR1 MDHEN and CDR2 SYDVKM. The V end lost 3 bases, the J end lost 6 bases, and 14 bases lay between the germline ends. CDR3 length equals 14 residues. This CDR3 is CASSFFRVLSEAFF. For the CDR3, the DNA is TGTGCCAGCAGTTTTTTTAGGGTTTTGTCTGAAGCTTTCTTT.

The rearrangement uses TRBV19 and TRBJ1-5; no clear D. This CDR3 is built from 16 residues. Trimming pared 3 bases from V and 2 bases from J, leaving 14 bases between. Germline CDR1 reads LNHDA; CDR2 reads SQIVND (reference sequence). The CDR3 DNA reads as TGTGCCAGTAGTATCCTCATAGATTGGGGCAATCAGCCCCAGCATTTT. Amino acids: CASSILIDWGNQPQHF.

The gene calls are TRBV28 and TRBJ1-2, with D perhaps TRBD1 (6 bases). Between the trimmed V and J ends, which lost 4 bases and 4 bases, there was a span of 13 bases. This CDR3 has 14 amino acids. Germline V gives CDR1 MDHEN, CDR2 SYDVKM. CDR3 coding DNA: TGTGCCAGCAGTTCCCCCCAGGGGACCTATGGCTACACCTTC. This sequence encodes CASSSPQGTYGYTF.

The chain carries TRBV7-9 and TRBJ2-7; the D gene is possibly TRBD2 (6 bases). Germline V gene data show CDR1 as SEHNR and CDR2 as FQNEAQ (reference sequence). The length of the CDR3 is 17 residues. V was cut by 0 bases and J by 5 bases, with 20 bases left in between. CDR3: CASSLAVSSGGTHEQYF. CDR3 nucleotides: TGTGCCAGCAGCTTAGCGGTTTCCTCCGGGGGAACCCACGAGCAGTACTTC.

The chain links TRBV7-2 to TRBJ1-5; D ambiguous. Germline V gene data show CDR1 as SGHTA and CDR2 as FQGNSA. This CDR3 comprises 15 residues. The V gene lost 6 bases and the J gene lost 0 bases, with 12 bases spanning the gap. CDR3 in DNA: TGTGCCAGCAGACCGGCACTTTATAGCAATCAGCCCCAGCATTTT. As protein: CASRPALYSNQPQHF.

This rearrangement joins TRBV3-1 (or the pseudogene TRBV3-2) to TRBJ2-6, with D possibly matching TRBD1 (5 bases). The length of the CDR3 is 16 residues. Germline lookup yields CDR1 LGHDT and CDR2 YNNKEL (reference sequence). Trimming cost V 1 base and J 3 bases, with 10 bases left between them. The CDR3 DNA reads TGTGCCAGCAGCCAAGTATGGGGCTATGGGGCCAACGTCCTGACTTTC. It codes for CASSQVWGYGANVLTF.

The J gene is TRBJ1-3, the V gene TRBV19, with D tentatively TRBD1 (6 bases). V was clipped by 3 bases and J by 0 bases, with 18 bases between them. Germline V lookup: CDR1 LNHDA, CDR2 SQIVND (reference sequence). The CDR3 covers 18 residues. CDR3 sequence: CASSIPRTAIPSGNTIYF. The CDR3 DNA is TGTGCCAGTAGTATCCCCCGGACAGCCATACCCTCTGGAAACACCATATATTTT.

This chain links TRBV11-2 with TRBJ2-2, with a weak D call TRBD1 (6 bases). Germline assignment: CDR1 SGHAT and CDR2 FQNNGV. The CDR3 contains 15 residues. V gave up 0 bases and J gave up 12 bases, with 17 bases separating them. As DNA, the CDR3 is TGTGCCAGCAGCTTAGATTCAGGGGCGATGACTAAGCTGTTTTTT. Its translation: CASSLDSGAMTKLFF. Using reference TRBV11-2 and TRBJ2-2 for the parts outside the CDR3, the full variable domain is EAGVAQSPRYKIIEKRQSVAFWCNPISGHATLYWYQQILGQGPKLLIQFQNNGVVDDSQLPKDRFSAERLKGVDSTLKIQPAKLEDSAVYLCASSLDSGAMTKLFFGEGSRLTVL.

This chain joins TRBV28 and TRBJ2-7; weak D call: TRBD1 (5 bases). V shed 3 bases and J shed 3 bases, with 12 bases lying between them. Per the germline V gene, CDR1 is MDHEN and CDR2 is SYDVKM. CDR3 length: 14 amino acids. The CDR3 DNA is TGTGCCAGCAGTTTCGCAGGGCTCGACTACGAGCAGTACTTC. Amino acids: CASSFAGLDYEQYF.

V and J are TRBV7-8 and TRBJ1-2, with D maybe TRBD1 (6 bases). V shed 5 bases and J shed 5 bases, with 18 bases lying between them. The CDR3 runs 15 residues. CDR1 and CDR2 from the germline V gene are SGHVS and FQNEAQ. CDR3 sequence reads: CASSLVDDRTYGYTF. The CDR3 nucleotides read TGTGCCAGCAGCCTAGTAGACGACAGGACGTATGGCTACACCTTC.

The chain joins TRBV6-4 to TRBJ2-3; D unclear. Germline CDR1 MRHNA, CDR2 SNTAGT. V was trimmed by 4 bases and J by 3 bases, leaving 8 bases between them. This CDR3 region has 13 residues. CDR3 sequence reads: CASSGAATDTQYF. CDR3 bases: TGTGCCAGCAGTGGGGCAGCTACAGATACGCAGTATTTT.

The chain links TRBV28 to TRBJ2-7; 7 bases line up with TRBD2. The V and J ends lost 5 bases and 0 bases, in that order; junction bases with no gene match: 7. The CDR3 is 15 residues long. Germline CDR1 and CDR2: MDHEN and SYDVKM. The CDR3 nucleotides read TGTGCCAGCAGTCCGGGAGTAGCGGGCTCCTACGAGCAGTACTTC. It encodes CASSPGVAGSYEQYF.